A selection of T cell receptor beta chains follows, all from one sample in a study of blood T cell repertoires in COVID-19. Generated by immunoSEQ multiplex PCR, the TCRdb table keeps only in-frame clones and is missing some. This sample has 200,000 to 250,000 clones, with about nine tenths found just once. The source material was peripheral blood. All receptors come from a man aged 45 to 65 with COVID-19, enrolled during active disease. The conserved cysteine and the conserved F or W are not part of the CDR3 here.

j_gene: TRBJ1-5
v_gene: TRBV6-6
CDR3aa: ASSYSVAGLDQPQH

j_gene: TRBJ1-1
v_gene: TRBV7-3
CDR3aa: ASSSGTHGTEAF

j_gene: TRBJ2-3
v_gene: TRBV18
CDR3aa: ASSPTRLQSTDTQY

j_gene: TRBJ2-1
v_gene: TRBV23-1
CDR3aa: ASTSATSGSRVSYNEQF

j_gene: TRBJ1-2
v_gene: TRBV30
CDR3aa: AREGQENYGYT

j_gene: TRBJ2-5
v_gene: TRBV2
CDR3aa: ASSSEQGQETQY

j_gene: TRBJ1-2
v_gene: TRBV21-1
CDR3aa: ASRTGQNYGYT

j_gene: TRBJ2-7
v_gene: TRBV27
CDR3aa: ASSLSMVGAGYEQY

j_gene: TRBJ2-2
v_gene: TRBV6-6
CDR3aa: ASSRLAGGANTGELF

j_gene: TRBJ2-2
v_gene: TRBV4-2
CDR3aa: ASSQLTGRADAGELF

j_gene: TRBJ2-3
v_gene: TRBV19
CDR3aa: ASSPGGATTDTQY

j_gene: TRBJ1-3
v_gene: TRBV28
CDR3aa: ASSLSGRSGNTIY

j_gene: TRBJ2-7
v_gene: TRBV12-1
CDR3aa: ASSFAWRDYPTRPYEQY

j_gene: TRBJ2-2
v_gene: TRBV7-9
CDR3aa: ASGRETGGLVFDTGELF

j_gene: TRBJ1-5
v_gene: TRBV19
CDR3aa: ASSISRTVNSNQPQH

j_gene: TRBJ1-6
v_gene: TRBV5-1
CDR3aa: ASSAGGSYNSPLH

j_gene: TRBJ1-1
v_gene: TRBV12-3/TRBV12-4
CDR3aa: ASSRGQNTEAF

j_gene: TRBJ2-5
v_gene: TRBV12-3/TRBV12-4
CDR3aa: ASSQPLQETQY

j_gene: TRBJ1-3
v_gene: TRBV7-6
CDR3aa: ASSQGTGPSGNTIY

j_gene: TRBJ2-7
v_gene: TRBV2
CDR3aa: ASSAGSAPYEQY

j_gene: TRBJ2-3
v_gene: TRBV30
CDR3aa: AFRADTQY

j_gene: TRBJ2-2
v_gene: TRBV11-1
CDR3aa: ASSFMTGWWPGELF

j_gene: TRBJ1-4
v_gene: TRBV7-8
CDR3aa: ASSQGADRFQRNEKLF

j_gene: TRBJ2-7
v_gene: TRBV10-3
CDR3aa: AISESREREADYEQY

j_gene: TRBJ1-1
v_gene: TRBV11-1
CDR3aa: ASSPGQNTEAF

j_gene: TRBJ2-7
v_gene: TRBV10-1
CDR3aa: ASSDLAAGPSYEQY

j_gene: TRBJ1-6
v_gene: TRBV5-1
CDR3aa: ASSLGQGENSPLH

j_gene: TRBJ2-5
v_gene: TRBV9
CDR3aa: ASSKTRGGWWETQY

j_gene: TRBJ2-4
v_gene: TRBV7-2
CDR3aa: ASSSSGVDIQY

j_gene: TRBJ1-4
v_gene: TRBV13
CDR3aa: ASSVGQGDEKLF

j_gene: TRBJ2-3
v_gene: TRBV6-5
CDR3aa: ASSYELAVADTQY

j_gene: TRBJ2-1
v_gene: TRBV11-3
CDR3aa: ASSLKATSGLSYNEQF

j_gene: TRBJ2-3
v_gene: TRBV6-5
CDR3aa: ASSYSTGGPDTQY

j_gene: TRBJ2-1
v_gene: TRBV9
CDR3aa: ASSVAGGDYNEQF

j_gene: TRBJ1-2
v_gene: TRBV4-3
CDR3aa: ASSRTEESGYT

j_gene: TRBJ2-6
v_gene: TRBV18
CDR3aa: ASSPLPTGSGANVLT

j_gene: TRBJ1-4
v_gene: TRBV2
CDR3aa: ASRARDRGLYSDEKLF

j_gene: TRBJ2-7
v_gene: TRBV3-1/TRBV3-2
CDR3aa: ASSSRDRGPYEQY

j_gene: TRBJ1-5
v_gene: TRBV27
CDR3aa: ASSRTGRVGNQPQH

j_gene: TRBJ2-5
v_gene: TRBV28
CDR3aa: ASSLGLAGTPEETQY

j_gene: TRBJ1-2
v_gene: TRBV2
CDR3aa: ASTDHRGYGYT

j_gene: TRBJ1-6
v_gene: TRBV7-9
CDR3aa: ASSADSLNSPLH

j_gene: TRBJ1-4
v_gene: TRBV2
CDR3aa: ASSGTGGASEKLF

j_gene: TRBJ2-2
v_gene: TRBV19
CDR3aa: ASMRRGGADTGELF

j_gene: TRBJ2-7
v_gene: TRBV6-5
CDR3aa: ASSRGQGAGWGQY

j_gene: TRBJ2-7
v_gene: TRBV30
CDR3aa: AWSAGGTLHEQY

j_gene: TRBJ1-1
v_gene: TRBV18
CDR3aa: ASSRTGDTEAF

j_gene: TRBJ2-7
v_gene: TRBV7-8
CDR3aa: ASSLGGEREQY

j_gene: TRBJ2-3
v_gene: TRBV7-6
CDR3aa: ASSLAPGTMGFTDTQY

j_gene: TRBJ1-3
v_gene: TRBV2
CDR3aa: ASSDRSGNTIY

j_gene: TRBJ2-3
v_gene: TRBV5-4
CDR3aa: ASSTTRVDTQY

j_gene: TRBJ2-7
v_gene: TRBV27
CDR3aa: ASSPYRDRASYEQY

j_gene: TRBJ2-7
v_gene: TRBV11-2
CDR3aa: ASSLHLGSYEQY

j_gene: TRBJ2-5
v_gene: TRBV18
CDR3aa: ASSRQGLMEETQY

j_gene: TRBJ2-1
v_gene: TRBV2
CDR3aa: ASSELREDEQF